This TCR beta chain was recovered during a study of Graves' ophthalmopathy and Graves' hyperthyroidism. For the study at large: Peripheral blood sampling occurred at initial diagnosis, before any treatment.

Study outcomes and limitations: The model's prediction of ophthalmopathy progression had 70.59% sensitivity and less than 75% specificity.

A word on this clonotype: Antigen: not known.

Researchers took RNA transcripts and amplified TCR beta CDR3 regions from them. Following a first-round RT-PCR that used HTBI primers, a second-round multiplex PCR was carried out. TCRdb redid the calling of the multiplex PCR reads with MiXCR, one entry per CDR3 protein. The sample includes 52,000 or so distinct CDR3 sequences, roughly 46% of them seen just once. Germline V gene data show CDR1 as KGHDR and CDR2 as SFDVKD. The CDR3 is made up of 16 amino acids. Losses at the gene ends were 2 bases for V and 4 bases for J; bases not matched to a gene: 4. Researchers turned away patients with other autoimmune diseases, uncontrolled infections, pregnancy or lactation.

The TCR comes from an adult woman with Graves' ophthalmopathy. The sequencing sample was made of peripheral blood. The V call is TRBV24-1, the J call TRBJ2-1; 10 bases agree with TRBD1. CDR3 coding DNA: TGTGCCACCAGTGATTCCGGGACAGGGGCGTACAATGAGCAGTTCTTC. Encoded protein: CATSDSGTGAYNEQFF.